Here is one T cell receptor beta chain with its context. This CDR3 is 13 amino acids long. Trimming removed 5 bases from V and 7 bases from J, with 14 bases in between. Per the germline V gene, CDR1 is LNHDA and CDR2 is SQIVND (reference sequence). The TCR beta repertoire was assessed by survey-level immunoSEQ sequencing. Profiling relied on immunoSEQ multiplex PCR, and the TCRdb table lists in-frame clones only, not all of them. Among 40,000 to 55,000 clones listed, 93% were seen once. V gene TRBV19 combines with J gene TRBJ2-5; either TRBD1 or TRBD2 may fit D (5 bases each). The specimen was PBMCs. The receptor was derived from a man aged 35 to 55 with rheumatoid arthritis. CDR3 loop: CASSSSGPGTQYF. DNA of the CDR3: TGTGCCAGTAGTTCCTCGGGGCCAGGGACCCAGTACTTC.